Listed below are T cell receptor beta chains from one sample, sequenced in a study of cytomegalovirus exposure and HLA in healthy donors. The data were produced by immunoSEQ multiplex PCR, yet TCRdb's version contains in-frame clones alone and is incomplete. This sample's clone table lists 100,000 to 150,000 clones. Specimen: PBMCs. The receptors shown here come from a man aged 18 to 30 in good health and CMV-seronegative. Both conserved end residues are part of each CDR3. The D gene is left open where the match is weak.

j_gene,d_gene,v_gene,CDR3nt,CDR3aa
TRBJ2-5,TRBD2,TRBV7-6,TGTGCCAGCAGCTTTAGCGGGCAACAAGAGACCCAGTACTTC,CASSFSGQQETQYF
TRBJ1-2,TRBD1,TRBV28,TGTGCCAGCAGCCCGGGACAGTCCTATGGCTACACCTTC,CASSPGQSYGYTF
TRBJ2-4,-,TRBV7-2,TGTGCCAGCAGCTACCTGGACAGATTCAAAAACATTCAGTACTTC,CASSYLDRFKNIQYF
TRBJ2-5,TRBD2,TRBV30,TGTGCCTGGAGTGTCATCGGGGGGTGGGAGACCCAGTACTTC,CAWSVIGGWETQYF
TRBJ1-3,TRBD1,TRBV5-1,TGCGCCAGCAGCCTAGACAGGGCGGACACCATATATTTT,CASSLDRADTIYF
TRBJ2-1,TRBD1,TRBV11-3,TGTGCCAGCAGCTGGGACAGTCAAACCTACAATGAGCAGTTCTTC,CASSWDSQTYNEQFF
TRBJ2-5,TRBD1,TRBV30,TGTGCCTGGAGTCCGGGACAGGGGGTCCGCCTATACTTC,CAWSPGQGVRLYF
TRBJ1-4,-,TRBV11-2,TGTGCCAGCAGCGTGGGGCAGGGAGGAGAAAAACTGTTTTTT,CASSVGQGGEKLFF
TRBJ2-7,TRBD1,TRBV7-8,TGTGCCAGCAGCTTTTCCGGACAGGGCTACGAGCAGTACTTC,CASSFSGQGYEQYF
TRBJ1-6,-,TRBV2,TGTGCCAGCACCCAACTGGGAGGGGCTAATTCACCCCTCCACTTT,CASTQLGGANSPLHF
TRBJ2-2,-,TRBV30,TGTGCCTGGAGCGGGGGGCCCGGGGAGCTGTTTTTT,CAWSGGPGELFF
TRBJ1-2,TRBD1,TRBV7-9,TGTGCCAGCAGCTTAAGGCAGGGGGCCTACACCTTC,CASSLRQGAYTF
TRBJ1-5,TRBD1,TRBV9,TGTGCCAGCAGCTCTTGGGACAGGGAAAATCAGCCCCAGCATTTT,CASSSWDRENQPQHF
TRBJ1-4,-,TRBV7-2,TGTGCCAGCAGCTTAGTTTCGACAGTTAATGAAAAACTGTTTTTT,CASSLVSTVNEKLFF
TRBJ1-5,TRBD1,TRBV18,TGTGCCAGCTCACCCTCGGGGCAGGGGGATCAGCCCCAGCATTTT,CASSPSGQGDQPQHF
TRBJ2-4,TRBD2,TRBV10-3,TGTGCCATCAGTGAGGGGAGGGTGAACATTCAGTACTTC,CAISEGRVNIQYF
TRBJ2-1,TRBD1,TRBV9,TGTGCCAGCACCGAGGGGGCGCATATTAATGAGCAGTTCTTC,CASTEGAHINEQFF
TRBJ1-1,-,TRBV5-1,TGCGCCAGCAGCTTTCCGGGAAATGAAGCTTTCTTT,CASSFPGNEAFF
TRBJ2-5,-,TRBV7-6,TGTGCCAGCAGCTTAAAAAGGGGGGAGACCCAGTACTTC,CASSLKRGETQYF